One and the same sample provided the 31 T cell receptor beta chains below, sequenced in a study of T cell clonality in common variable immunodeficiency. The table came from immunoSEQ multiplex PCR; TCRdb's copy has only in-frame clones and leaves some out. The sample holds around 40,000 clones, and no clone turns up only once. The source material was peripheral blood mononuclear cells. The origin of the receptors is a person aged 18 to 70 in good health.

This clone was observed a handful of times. CDR3 DNA (partial): TGTGCCAGCAGCTTAGAGACAGAAGGT. It codes for CASSLETEG. Given in full, the CDR3 is CASSLETEGQYF. The rearrangement uses TRBV7-9 and TRBJ2-4; TRBD1 might be the D (5 bases). The read terminates 3 residues ahead of where the CDR3 ends, so the germline J gene completes it. Germline V gives CDR1 SEHNR, CDR2 FQNEAQ (reference sequence). This CDR3 is built from 12 residues.

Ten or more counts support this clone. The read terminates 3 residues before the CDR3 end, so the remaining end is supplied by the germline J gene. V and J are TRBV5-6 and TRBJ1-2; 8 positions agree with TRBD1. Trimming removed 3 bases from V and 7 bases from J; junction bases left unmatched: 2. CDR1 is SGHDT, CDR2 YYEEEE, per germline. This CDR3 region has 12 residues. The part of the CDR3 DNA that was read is TGTGCCAGCAGCTCAGGGGGCTTTGGC. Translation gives CASSSGGFG. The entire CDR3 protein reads CASSSGGFGYTF. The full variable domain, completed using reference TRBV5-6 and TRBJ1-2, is DAGVTQSPTHLIKTRGQQVTLRCSPKSGHDTVSWYQQALGQGPQFIFQYYEEEERQRGNFPDRFSGHQFPNYSSELNVNALLLGDSALYLCASSSGGFGYTFGSGTRLTVV.

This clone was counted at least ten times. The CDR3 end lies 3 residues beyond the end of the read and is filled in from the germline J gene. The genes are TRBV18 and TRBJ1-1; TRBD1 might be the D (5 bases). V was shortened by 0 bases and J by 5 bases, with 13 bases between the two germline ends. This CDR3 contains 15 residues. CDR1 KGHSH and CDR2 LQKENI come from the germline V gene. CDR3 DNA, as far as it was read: TGTGCCAGCTCACCACCGGTGAGTGGGGCGACTGAA. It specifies CASSPPVSGATE. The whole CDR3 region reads CASSPPVSGATEAFF.

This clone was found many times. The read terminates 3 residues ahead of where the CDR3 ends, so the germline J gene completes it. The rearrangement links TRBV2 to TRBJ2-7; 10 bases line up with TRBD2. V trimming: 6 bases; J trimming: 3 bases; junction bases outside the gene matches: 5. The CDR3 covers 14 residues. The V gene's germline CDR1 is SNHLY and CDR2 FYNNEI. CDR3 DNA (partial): TGTGCCAGCAGGGGGGCTAGCGGGAGCTACGAG. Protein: CASRGASGSYE. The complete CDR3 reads CASRGASGSYEQYF.

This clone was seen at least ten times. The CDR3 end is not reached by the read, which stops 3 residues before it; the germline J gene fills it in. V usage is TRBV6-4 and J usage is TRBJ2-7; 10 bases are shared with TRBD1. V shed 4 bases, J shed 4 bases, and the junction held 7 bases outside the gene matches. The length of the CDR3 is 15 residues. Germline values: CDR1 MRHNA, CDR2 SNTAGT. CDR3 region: CASSVPDRGIYEQYF. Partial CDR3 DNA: TGTGCCAGCAGTGTTCCGGACAGGGGGATTTACGAG.

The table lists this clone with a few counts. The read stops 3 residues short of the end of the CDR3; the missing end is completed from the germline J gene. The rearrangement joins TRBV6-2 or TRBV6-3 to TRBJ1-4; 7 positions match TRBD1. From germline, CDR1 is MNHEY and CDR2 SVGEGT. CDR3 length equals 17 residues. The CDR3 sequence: CASRPEPWDSVNSPLFF. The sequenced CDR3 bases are TGTGCCAGCAGACCCGAGCCCTGGGACAGCGTAAATTCACCA.

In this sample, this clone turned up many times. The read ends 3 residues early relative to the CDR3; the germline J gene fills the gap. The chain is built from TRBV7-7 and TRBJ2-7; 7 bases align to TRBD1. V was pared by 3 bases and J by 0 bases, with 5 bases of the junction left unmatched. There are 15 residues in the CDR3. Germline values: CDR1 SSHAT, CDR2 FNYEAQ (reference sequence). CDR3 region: CASSLSAGGSYEQYF. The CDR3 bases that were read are TGTGCCAGCAGCTTGAGCGCAGGGGGCTCCTACGAG.

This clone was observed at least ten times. CDR3 DNA, as far as it was read: TGTGCCAGCTCCGCGGACAGGGTGCAGCCC. The encoded protein is CASSADRVQP. The full CDR3 protein is CASSADRVQPQHF. V is TRBV18 and J is TRBJ1-5, with 8 bases matching TRBD1. The read stops 3 residues short of the end of the CDR3; the missing end is completed from the germline J gene. V lost 6 bases to trimming and J lost 7 bases; unmatched junction nucleotides: 5. Per germline, CDR1 KGHSH and CDR2 LQKENI. The CDR3 contains 13 residues.

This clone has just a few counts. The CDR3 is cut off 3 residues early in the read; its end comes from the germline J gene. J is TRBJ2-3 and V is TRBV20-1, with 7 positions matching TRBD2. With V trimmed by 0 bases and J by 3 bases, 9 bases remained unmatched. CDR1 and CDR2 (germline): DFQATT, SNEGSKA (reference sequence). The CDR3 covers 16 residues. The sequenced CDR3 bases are TGCAGTGCTAGAGATCCTGGGGGGGGGAGGACAGATACG. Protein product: CSARDPGGGRTDT. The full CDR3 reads CSARDPGGGRTDTQYF.

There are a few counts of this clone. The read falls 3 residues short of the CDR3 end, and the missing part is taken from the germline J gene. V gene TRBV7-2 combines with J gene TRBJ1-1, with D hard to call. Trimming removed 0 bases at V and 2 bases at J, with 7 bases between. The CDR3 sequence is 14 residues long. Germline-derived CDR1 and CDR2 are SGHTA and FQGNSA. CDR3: CASSLAGPNTEAFF. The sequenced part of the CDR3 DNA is TGTGCCAGCAGCTTAGCGGGCCCTAACACTGAA.

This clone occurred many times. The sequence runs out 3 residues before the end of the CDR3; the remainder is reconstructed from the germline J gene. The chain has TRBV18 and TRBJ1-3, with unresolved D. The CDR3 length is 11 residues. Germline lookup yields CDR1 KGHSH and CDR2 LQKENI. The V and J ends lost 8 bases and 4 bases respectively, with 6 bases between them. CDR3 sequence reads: CASEGGNTIYF. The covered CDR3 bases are TGTGCCAGCGAAGGCGGAAACACC. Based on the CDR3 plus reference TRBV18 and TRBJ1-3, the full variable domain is NAGVMQNPRHLVRRRGQEARLRCSPMKGHSHVYWYRQLPEEGLKFMVYLQKENIIDESGMPKERFSAEFPKEGPSILRIQQVVRGDSAAYFCASEGGNTIYFGEGSWLTVV.

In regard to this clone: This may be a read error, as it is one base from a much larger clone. The sequenced part of the CDR3 DNA is TGTGCCAGCAGCATAGAGCGGCCAGAGACC. This sequence encodes CASSIERPET. From start to end, the CDR3 is CASSIERPETQYF. The V gene is TRBV11-2, the J gene TRBJ2-5; D may be TRBD2 (5 bases). The read halts 3 residues ahead of the CDR3 end, with the missing end drawn from the germline J gene. Germline CDR1 and CDR2: SGHAT and FQNNGV. The CDR3 sequence is 13 residues long.

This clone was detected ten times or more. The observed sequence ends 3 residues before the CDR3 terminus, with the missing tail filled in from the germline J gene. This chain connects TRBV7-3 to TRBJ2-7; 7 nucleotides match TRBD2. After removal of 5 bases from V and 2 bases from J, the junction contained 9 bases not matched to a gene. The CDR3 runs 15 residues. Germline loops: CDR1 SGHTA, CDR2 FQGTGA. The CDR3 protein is CASSPGGGKAYEQYF. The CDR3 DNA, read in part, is TGTGCCAGCAGCCCCGGGGGAGGGAAGGCCTACGAG.

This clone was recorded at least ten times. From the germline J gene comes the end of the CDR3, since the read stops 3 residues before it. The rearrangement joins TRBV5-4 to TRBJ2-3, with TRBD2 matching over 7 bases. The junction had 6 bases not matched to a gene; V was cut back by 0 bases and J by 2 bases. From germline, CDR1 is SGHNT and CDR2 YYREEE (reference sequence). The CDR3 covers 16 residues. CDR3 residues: CASSLVGGSSTDTQYF. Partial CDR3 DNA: TGTGCCAGCAGCTTGGTTGGCGGGAGCTCCACAGATACG.

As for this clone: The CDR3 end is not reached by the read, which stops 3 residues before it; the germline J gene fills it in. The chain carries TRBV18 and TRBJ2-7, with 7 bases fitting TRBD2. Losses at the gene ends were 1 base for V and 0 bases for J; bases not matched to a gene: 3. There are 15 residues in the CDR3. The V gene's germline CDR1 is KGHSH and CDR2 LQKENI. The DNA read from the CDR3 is TGTGCCAGCTCACCACTACTAGCGAGCTCCTACGAG. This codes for CASSPLLASSYE. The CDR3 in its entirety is CASSPLLASSYEQYF.

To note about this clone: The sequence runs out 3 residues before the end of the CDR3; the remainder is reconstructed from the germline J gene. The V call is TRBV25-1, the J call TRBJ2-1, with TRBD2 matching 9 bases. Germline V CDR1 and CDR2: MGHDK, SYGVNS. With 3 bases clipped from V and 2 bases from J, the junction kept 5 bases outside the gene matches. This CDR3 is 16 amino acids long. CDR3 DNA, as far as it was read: TGTGCCAGCAGTGAGGTACGCGGGAGGGCCTACAATGAG. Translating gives CASSEVRGRAYNE. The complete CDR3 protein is CASSEVRGRAYNEQFF.

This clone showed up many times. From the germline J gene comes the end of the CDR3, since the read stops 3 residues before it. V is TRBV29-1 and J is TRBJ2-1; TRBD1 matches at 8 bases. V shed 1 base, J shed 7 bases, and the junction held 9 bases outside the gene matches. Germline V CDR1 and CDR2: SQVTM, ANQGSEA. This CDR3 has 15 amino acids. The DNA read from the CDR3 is TGCAGCGTTGAAGGGACAGGGTGGACGAATAATGAG. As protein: CSVEGTGWTNNE. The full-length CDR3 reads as CSVEGTGWTNNEQFF.

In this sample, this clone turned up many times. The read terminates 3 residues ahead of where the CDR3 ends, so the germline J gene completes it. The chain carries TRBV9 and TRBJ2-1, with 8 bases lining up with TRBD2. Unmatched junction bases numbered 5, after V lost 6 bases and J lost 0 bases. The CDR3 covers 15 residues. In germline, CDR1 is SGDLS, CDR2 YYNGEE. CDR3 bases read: TGTGCCAGCACCGAGCGGGAGAGCTCCTACAATGAG. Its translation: CASTERESSYNE. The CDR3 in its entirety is CASTERESSYNEQFF.

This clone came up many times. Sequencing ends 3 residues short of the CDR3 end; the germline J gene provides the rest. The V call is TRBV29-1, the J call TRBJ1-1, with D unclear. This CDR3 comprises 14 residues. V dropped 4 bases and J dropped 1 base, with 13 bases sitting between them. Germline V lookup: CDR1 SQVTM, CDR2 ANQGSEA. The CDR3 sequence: CSVVIRHPNTEAFF. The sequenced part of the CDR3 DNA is TGCAGCGTTGTCATAAGACACCCGAACACTGAA.

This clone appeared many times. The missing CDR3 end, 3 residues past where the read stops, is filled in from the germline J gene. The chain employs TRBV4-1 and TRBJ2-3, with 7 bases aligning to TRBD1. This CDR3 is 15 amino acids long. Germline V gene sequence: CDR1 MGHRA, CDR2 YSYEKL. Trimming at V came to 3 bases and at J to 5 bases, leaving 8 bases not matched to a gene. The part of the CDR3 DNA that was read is TGCGCCAGCAGCCAGACAGGGAATTTAGGAGATACG. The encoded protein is CASSQTGNLGDT. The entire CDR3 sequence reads CASSQTGNLGDTQYF.

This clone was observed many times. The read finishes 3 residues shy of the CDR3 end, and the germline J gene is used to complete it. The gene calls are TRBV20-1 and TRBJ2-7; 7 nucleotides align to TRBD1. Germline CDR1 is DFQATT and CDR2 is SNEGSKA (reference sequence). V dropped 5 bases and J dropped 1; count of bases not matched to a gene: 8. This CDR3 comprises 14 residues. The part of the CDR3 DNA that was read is TGCAGTGCTCACCAGCCGGACAGGTCCTACGAG. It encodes CSAHQPDRSYE. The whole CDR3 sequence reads CSAHQPDRSYEQYF.

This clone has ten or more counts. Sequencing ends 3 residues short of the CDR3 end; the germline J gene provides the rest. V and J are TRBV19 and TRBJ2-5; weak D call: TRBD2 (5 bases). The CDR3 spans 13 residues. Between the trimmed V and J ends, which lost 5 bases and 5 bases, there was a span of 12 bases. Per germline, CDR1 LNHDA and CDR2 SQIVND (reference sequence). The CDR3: CASSFTSRETQYF. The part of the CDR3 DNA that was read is TGTGCCAGTAGTTTCACTAGTCGGGAGACC.

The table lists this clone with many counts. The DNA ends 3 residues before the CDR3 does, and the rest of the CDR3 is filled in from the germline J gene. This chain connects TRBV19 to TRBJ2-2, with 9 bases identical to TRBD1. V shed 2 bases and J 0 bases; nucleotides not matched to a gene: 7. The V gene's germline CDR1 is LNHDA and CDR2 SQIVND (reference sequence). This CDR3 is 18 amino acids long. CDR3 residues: CASSIRTGVVTNTGELFF. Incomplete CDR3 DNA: TGTGCCAGTAGTATAAGGACAGGGGTGGTAACGAACACCGGGGAG.

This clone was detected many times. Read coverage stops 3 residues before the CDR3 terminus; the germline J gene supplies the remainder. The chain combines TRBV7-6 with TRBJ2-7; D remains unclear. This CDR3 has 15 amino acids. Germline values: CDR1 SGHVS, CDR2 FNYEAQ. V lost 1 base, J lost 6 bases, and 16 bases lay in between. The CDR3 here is CASSLGIASGGEQYF. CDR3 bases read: TGTGCCAGCAGCTTAGGTATTGCCAGTGGCGGCGAG.

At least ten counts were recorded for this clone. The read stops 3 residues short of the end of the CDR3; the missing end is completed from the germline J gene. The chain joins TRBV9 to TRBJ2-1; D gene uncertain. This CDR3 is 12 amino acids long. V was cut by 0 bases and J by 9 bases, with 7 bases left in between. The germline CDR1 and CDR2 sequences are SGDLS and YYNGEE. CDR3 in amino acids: CASSVAYGEQFF. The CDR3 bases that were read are TGTGCCAGCAGCGTAGCTTACGGTGAG. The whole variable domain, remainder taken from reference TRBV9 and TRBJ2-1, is DSGVTQTPKHLITATGQRVTLRCSPRSGDLSVYWYQQSLDQGLQFLIQYYNGEERAKGNILERFSAQQFPDLHSELNLSSLELGDSALYFCASSVAYGEQFFGPGTRLTVL.

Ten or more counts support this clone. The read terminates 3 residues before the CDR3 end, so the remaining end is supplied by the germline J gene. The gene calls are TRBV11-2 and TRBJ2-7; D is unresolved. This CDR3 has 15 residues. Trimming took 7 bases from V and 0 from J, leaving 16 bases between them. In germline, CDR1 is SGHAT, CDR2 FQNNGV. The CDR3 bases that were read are TGTGCCAGCACCCAAGACCCAGGAGTCTCCTACGAG. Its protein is CASTQDPGVSYE. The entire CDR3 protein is CASTQDPGVSYEQYF. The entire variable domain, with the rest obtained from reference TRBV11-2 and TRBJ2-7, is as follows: EAGVAQSPRYKIIEKRQSVAFWCNPISGHATLYWYQQILGQGPKLLIQFQNNGVVDDSQLPKDRFSAERLKGVDSTLKIQPAKLEDSAVYLCASTQDPGVSYEQYFGPGTRLTVT.

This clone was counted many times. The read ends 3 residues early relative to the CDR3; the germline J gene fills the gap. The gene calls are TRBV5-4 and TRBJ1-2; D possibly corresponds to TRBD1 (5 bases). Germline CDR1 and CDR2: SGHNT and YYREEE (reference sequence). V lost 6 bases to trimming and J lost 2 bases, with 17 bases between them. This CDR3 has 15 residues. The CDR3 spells CASIPGPGQNYGYTF. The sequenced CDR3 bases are TGTGCCAGCATCCCCGGGCCCGGACAAAACTATGGC.

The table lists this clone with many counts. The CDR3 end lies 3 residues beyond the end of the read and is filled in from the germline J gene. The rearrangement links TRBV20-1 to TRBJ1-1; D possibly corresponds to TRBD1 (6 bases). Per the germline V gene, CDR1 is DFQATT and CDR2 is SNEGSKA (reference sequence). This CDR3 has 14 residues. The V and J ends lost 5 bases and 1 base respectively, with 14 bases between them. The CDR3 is CSAEPGGRNTEAFF. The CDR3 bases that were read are TGCAGTGCTGAGCCCGGGGGGCGGAACACTGAA.

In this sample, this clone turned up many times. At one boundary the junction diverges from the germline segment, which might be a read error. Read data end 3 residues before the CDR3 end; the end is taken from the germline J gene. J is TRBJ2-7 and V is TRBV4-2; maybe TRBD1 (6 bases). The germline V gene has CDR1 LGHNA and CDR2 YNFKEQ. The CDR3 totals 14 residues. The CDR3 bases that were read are TGCGCCAGCAGCCAAGGGCACAGGGTGTACGAG. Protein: CASSQGHRVYE. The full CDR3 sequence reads CASSQGHRVYEQYF.

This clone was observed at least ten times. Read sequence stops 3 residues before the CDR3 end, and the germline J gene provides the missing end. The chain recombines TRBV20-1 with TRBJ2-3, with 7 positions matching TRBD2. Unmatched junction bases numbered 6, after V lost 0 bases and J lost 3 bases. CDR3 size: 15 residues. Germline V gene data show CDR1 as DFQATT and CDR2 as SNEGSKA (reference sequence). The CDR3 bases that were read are TGCAGTGCTAGAGATTCGGTGGGGGGGACAGATACG. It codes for CSARDSVGGTDT. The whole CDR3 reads CSARDSVGGTDTQYF.

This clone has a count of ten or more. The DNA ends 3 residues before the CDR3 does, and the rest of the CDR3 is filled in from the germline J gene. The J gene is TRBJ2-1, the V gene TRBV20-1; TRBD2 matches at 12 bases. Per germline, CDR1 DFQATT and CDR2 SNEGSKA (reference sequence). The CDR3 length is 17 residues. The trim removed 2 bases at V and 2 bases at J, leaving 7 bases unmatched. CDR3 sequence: CSARPGSSGGAYNEQFF. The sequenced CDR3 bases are TGCAGTGCTAGACCGGGGTCTAGCGGGGGGGCCTACAATGAG.